Following are 25 T cell receptor beta chains from one sample sequenced in a study of blood T cell repertoires in COVID-19. Only in-frame clones appear in the TCRdb table, and some are missing; sequencing was by immunoSEQ multiplex PCR. The sample includes around 100,000 clones, more than 80% seen only once; the top ten take 3.5%. Source material: peripheral blood. The origin of the receptors is an older woman with acute or convalescent COVID-19.

This clone was detected once. The chain joins TRBV28 to TRBJ1-2; D is undetermined. The CDR3 contains 11 residues. V lost 6 bases and J 4 bases, leaving 6 bases between the germline ends. Germline V gene data show CDR1 as MDHEN and CDR2 as SYDVKM. For the CDR3, the DNA is TGTGCCAGCAGCCAGCGCTATGGCTACACCTTC. Translating gives CASSQRYGYTF.

V and J are TRBV9 and TRBJ1-2, with D maybe TRBD1 (5 bases). V dropped 4 bases and J dropped 4 bases, with 26 bases sitting between them. The CDR3 has 18 amino acids. The germline V gene encodes CDR1 SGDLS and CDR2 YYNGEE. CDR3 in amino acids: CASSSPTGGIAGGYGYTF. CDR3 nucleotide sequence: TGTGCCAGCAGCTCCCCAACGGGGGGGATCGCCGGGGGCTATGGCTACACCTTC.

The chain uses TRBV5-1 and TRBJ1-1, with 9 bases lining up with TRBD1. J gave up 4 bases and V 4 bases, and 2 bases lay outside the gene matches. Germline V gives CDR1 SGHRS, CDR2 YFSETQ. The CDR3 contains 13 residues. The CDR3 protein is CASSTTGGTEAFF. In DNA, the CDR3 is TGCGCCAGCAGCACGACAGGGGGCACTGAAGCTTTCTTT.

This rearrangement joins TRBV28 to TRBJ1-2, with a weak D call TRBD1 (6 bases). V shed 4 bases and J shed 4 bases, with 16 bases lying between them. CDR3 length equals 15 residues. CDR1 and CDR2 (germline): MDHEN, SYDVKM. As DNA, the CDR3 is TGTGCCAGCAGTTACCCCGTGGCAGGGGCCTATGGCTACACCTTC. Protein product: CASSYPVAGAYGYTF.

V gene TRBV18 combines with J gene TRBJ1-3, with D possibly TRBD1 on 5 matching bases. With 3 bases removed from V and 0 bases from J, the gap between germline ends came to 21 bases. The CDR3 spans 19 residues. Germline CDR1 and CDR2: KGHSH and LQKENI. CDR3 in DNA: TGTGCCAGCTCACCCCCCATGGGGGGAGGAAAAACCTCTGGAAACACCATATATTTT. This translates into CASSPPMGGGKTSGNTIYF.

The rearrangement joins TRBV28 to TRBJ2-7; TRBD2 might be the D (5 bases). This CDR3 comprises 14 residues. Trimming pared 5 bases from V and 3 bases from J, leaving 14 bases between. Germline loops: CDR1 MDHEN, CDR2 SYDVKM. The CDR3 reads CASSPVRAYYEQYV. The CDR3 DNA reads as TGTGCCAGCAGTCCGGTGAGGGCCTACTACGAGCAGTACGTC.

This sequence joins TRBV18 and TRBJ2-1; TRBD2 might be the D (7 bases). The CDR3 covers 20 residues. Germline CDR1 is KGHSH and CDR2 is LQKENI. Trimming took off 0 bases at V and 1 base at J, with 22 bases between the two ends. CDR3 DNA sequence: TGTGCCAGCTCACCACCGGGGCGGGAGATAGAGAGGGGGTCCTACAATGAGCAGTTCTTC. This translates into CASSPPGREIERGSYNEQFF.

The chain employs TRBV9 and TRBJ1-1; no clear D gene. CDR1 SGDLS and CDR2 YYNGEE come from the germline V gene. The CDR3 runs 13 residues. Trimming pared 1 base from V and 5 bases from J, leaving 9 bases between. CDR3: CASSVPGLTEAFF. For the CDR3, the DNA is TGTGCCAGCAGCGTACCTGGCTTGACTGAAGCTTTCTTT.

This clone occurred once. The chain carries TRBV12-3 or TRBV12-4 and TRBJ2-7; 8 positions match TRBD2. After removal of 4 bases from V and 5 bases from J, the junction contained 4 bases not matched to a gene. CDR3 length equals 13 residues. The CDR3 sequence is CASSWGLVHEQYF. The CDR3 DNA is TGTGCCAGCAGTTGGGGACTAGTCCACGAGCAGTACTTC.

The V and J genes are TRBV6-6 and TRBJ2-1; weak D call: TRBD1 (5 bases). Germline CDR1 MNHNY, CDR2 SVGAGI (reference sequence). Trimming removed 5 bases at V and 7 bases at J, with 27 bases between. CDR3 length: 18 residues. CDR3 DNA: TGTGCCAGCAGTCCCCGAGTGGGGCATACGACCCGTATAAATGAGCAGTTCTTC. It yields the protein CASSPRVGHTTRINEQFF.

The V call is TRBV11-3, the J call TRBJ1-1; D unresolved. Looked up from germline, CDR1 is SGHNT and CDR2 is YENEEA. The V end lost 1 base, the J end lost 5 bases, and 17 bases lay between the germline ends. The CDR3 length is 16 residues. The CDR3 DNA sequence: TGTGCCAGCAGCTTAGTCGCAGGAGAGGGTTGGACTGAAGCTTTCTTT. Its protein product is CASSLVAGEGWTEAFF.

In this sample, this clone turned up once. This rearrangement joins TRBV11-2 to TRBJ1-5; D uncertain. Germline V lookup: CDR1 SGHAT, CDR2 FQNNGV. V gave up 3 bases and J gave up 7 bases, with 10 bases separating them. The CDR3 contains 13 residues. This CDR3 is CASSFDPRQPQHF. CDR3 in DNA: TGTGCCAGCAGCTTCGACCCCAGGCAGCCCCAGCATTTT.

The chain has TRBV4-2 and TRBJ2-6, with 7 bases aligning to TRBD2. Germline CDR1 is LGHNA and CDR2 is YNFKEQ. V was pared by 1 base and J by 0 bases, with 9 bases of the junction left unmatched. The CDR3 spans 19 residues. CDR3 in DNA: TGTGCCAGCAGCCAAGCCTGGGGGGGGTCCCTCTCTGGGGCCAACGTCCTGACTTTC. Encoded protein: CASSQAWGGSLSGANVLTF.

The chain carries TRBV5-8 and TRBJ2-1, with 8 bases fitting TRBD2. This CDR3 spans 17 amino acids. Germline CDR1 reads SGHTS; CDR2 reads YDEGEE. The V segment lost 2 bases and the J segment 6 bases; nucleotides outside the gene matches: 13. CDR3 bases: TGTGCCAGCAGCTTCCCCTTGGGAGCGGGAGCCCGCAATGAGCAGTTCTTC. It is translated as CASSFPLGAGARNEQFF.

The V call is TRBV28, the J call TRBJ2-7; 7 bases line up with TRBD2. With V trimmed by 7 bases and J by 4 bases, 10 bases remained unmatched. The CDR3 is made up of 14 amino acids. Germline CDR1 is MDHEN and CDR2 is SYDVKM. CDR3 nucleotide sequence: TGTGCCAGCACTGACGCGGGAGTGGTATACGAGCAGTACTTC. Protein sequence: CASTDAGVVYEQYF.

The chain has TRBV5-4 and TRBJ1-1; TRBD1 matches 10 bases. This CDR3 region has 14 residues. J gave up 5 bases and V 5 bases, and 6 bases lay outside the gene matches. Per the germline V gene, CDR1 is SGHNT and CDR2 is YYREEE (reference sequence). CDR3 amino acids: CASSGGQGRTEAFF. CDR3 bases: TGTGCCAGCAGTGGGGGACAGGGGAGAACTGAAGCTTTCTTT.

V and J are TRBV20-1 and TRBJ2-4; 9 bases align to TRBD2. The CDR3 has 14 amino acids. From germline, CDR1 is DFQATT and CDR2 SNEGSKA (reference sequence). The trim removed 3 bases at V and 8 bases at J, leaving 8 bases unmatched. This CDR3 is CSASLPRLADIQYF. Written as DNA, the CDR3 is TGCAGTGCTAGTTTGCCTAGACTAGCGGACATTCAGTACTTC.

The chain uses TRBV9 and TRBJ2-2; a possible D gene is TRBD2 (6 bases). Trimming cost V 0 bases and J 7 bases, with 22 bases left between them. Germline loops: CDR1 SGDLS, CDR2 YYNGEE. The CDR3 spans 18 residues. CDR3 in amino acids: CASSVVSAGRGTIGELFF. The CDR3 DNA is TGTGCCAGCAGCGTAGTGTCCGCGGGGCGCGGTACGATCGGGGAGCTGTTTTTT.

This chain joins TRBV18 and TRBJ1-1; 7 bases are shared with TRBD1. Germline V gene data show CDR1 as KGHSH and CDR2 as LQKENI. The V gene end was trimmed by 1 base and the J gene end by 2 bases; junction bases not matched to a gene: 10. This CDR3 has 17 amino acids. The CDR3 DNA reads TGTGCCAGCTCACCACAGGGGGCATTGGGCCTTAACACTGAAGCTTTCTTT. Translating gives CASSPQGALGLNTEAFF.

The chain links TRBV10-3 to TRBJ2-5; 8 bases match TRBD2. Germline assignment: CDR1 ENHRY and CDR2 SYGVKD. This CDR3 region has 15 residues. Trimming at V came to 2 bases and at J to 5 bases, leaving 7 bases not matched to a gene. The CDR3 reads CAISEPGTSWETQYF. CDR3 in DNA: TGTGCCATCAGTGAGCCGGGGACTAGTTGGGAGACCCAGTACTTC.

The chain joins TRBV2 to TRBJ2-3; the match to TRBD2 covers 8 bases. Germline trimming cut 5 bases from V and 1 base from J; bases unmatched to any gene: 2. The germline gives CDR1 SNHLY, CDR2 FYNNEI. This CDR3 has 14 residues. For the CDR3, the DNA is TGTGCCAGCAGTATTAGCGGGGGCACAGATACGCAGTATTTT. Its translation is CASSISGGTDTQYF.

This sequence joins TRBV5-6 and TRBJ2-5; TRBD2 agrees at 8 bases. The CDR3 consists of 17 residues. CDR1 SGHDT and CDR2 YYEEEE come from the germline V gene. After removal of 1 base from V and 0 bases from J, the junction contained 8 bases not matched to a gene. CDR3 nucleotides: TGTGCCAGCAGCTTGTATAGACAGCGGGAGTACCAAGAGACCCAGTACTTC. Translated, it gives CASSLYRQREYQETQYF.

V is TRBV7-9 and J is TRBJ2-3; tentative D call: TRBD2 (6 bases). This CDR3 is 14 amino acids long. Trimming pared 2 bases from V and 1 base from J, leaving 7 bases between. Per germline, CDR1 SEHNR and CDR2 FQNEAQ (reference sequence). CDR3 sequence (DNA): TGTGCCAGCAGCTTAACGGGGGGCACAGATACGCAGTATTTT. Amino acid sequence: CASSLTGGTDTQYF.

The V call is TRBV18, the J call TRBJ2-2; TRBD2 matches 14 bases. The CDR3 has 16 amino acids. V dropped 6 bases and J dropped 4; count of bases not matched to a gene: 4. CDR1 and CDR2 from the germline V gene are KGHSH and LQKENI. The CDR3 here is CASSGGLAGVTGELFF. As DNA, the CDR3 is TGTGCCAGCTCTGGGGGACTAGCGGGAGTCACCGGGGAGCTGTTTTTT.

This clone has a handful of counts. The chain links TRBV6-2 or TRBV6-3 to TRBJ2-3, with D uncertain. This CDR3 spans 17 amino acids. CDR1 is MNHEY, CDR2 SVGEGT, per germline. Trimming pared 0 bases from V and 0 bases from J, leaving 13 bases between. The CDR3 DNA reads as TGTGCCAGCAGTTACTCACATGTAGCAGAGAGCACAGATACGCAGTATTTT. It is translated as CASSYSHVAESTDTQYF.